This record looks at one T cell receptor beta chain sequence and its context. Its antigen remains unknown. After removal of 0 bases from V and 6 bases from J, the junction contained 1 base not matched to a gene. The CDR3 is made up of 14 amino acids. The germline V gene has CDR1 MNHNY and CDR2 SVGAGI (reference sequence). The data stem from a study of cytomegalovirus exposure and HLA in healthy donors. Study context: Unique TCR beta sequences numbering some 120 million came from around 180 million T cells in an earlier analysis.

Study-wide findings and caveats: More clonal expansion characterized HLA-associated TCR beta chains than equally common others in a later analysis. Beyond CMV serostatus, there was no information to go on about immune exposure.

Use of 60 Vbeta and 13 Jbeta primers characterized the PCR. Per the authors' pipeline: Later, 65 million to 90 million unique TCR beta chains were counted in an analysis, and about 10 million of them were shared. The method was immunoSEQ multiplex PCR; TCRdb's version includes in-frame clones alone and lacks a portion of them. The V and J calls and the clone size are those of that table, but D and trimming were determined from the DNA. The sample yields 130,000 or so clones, 70% to 85% seen once. The source of this sequence is a woman in her late teens or twenties in good health and CMV-seropositive. J is TRBJ2-7 and V is TRBV6-6; 11 nucleotides match TRBD2. The material sequenced was PBMCs. CDR3 sequence (DNA): TGTGCCAGCAGTTACTCCCTAGCGGGGGGCGAGCAGTACTTC. It translates to CASSYSLAGGEQYF.